Given below is one TCR beta chain in context. This clone was detected only once. It lacks a known antigen. Per-base quality was not reported, and no clone a single base away is much larger than it. Including the terminal cysteine and phenylalanine, the CDR3 comprises 12 residues. Here the CDR3 DNA is all that survives: 36 bases in frame from base 1. The V end loses 7 bases and the J end loses 1 base, and a stretch of 4 bases separates them. The germline V gene (reference sequence) gives CDR1 as PRHDT and CDR2 as FYEKMQ. The sample is drawn from a study of blood T cell repertoires in COVID-19 (dated by TCRdb to the early 2020s). Regarding the study in general: Collaborator samples came from the United States, Italy and Spain and covered acute and convalescent phases of COVID-19. The material from the prospective study consisted of cDNA or gDNA derived from T cells, B-cell-depleted T cells, or PBMCs. Where available, HLA class I and class II types were taken from metadata supplied by the sample provider and were not determined by assay-based typing. The sample metadata nearly always contained a de-identified subject ID, COVID-19 status, age in years and sex. The dataset comprised deeply sampled blood TCRbeta repertoires from subjects exposed to, actively infected with, or recovered from COVID-19. A freely available public database, intended as a resource for researchers studying the immune response to SARS-CoV-2, is where the repertoires were released. Samples came from the ongoing ImmuneRACE study (first 160 participants) plus 1,254 subjects from 6 global collaborators.

One collaborating source in Seattle enrolled patients during active infection and followed them longitudinally through the course of disease. Each collaborating institution followed its own protocols to collect whole blood in K2EDTA tubes. For TCRbeta analysis, collaborators shipped samples in one of three forms: frozen whole blood, isolated PBMCs, or DNA extracted from either of those sample types. TCRbeta CDR3 regions were amplified from genomic DNA using the immunoSEQ Assay, a bias-controlled multiplex PCR. The authors' pipeline ran thus. The number of nucleated cells in each sample was estimated by amplification of reference gene primers within the assay. To quantify the absolute abundance of each unique TCRbeta CDR3 rearrangement, sequence reads were collapsed and filtered. For each sample, productive Simpson clonality was calculated as the square root of Simpson's diversity index across productive rearrangements. TCRdb obtained this table from immuneACCESS and retained in-frame rearrangements with V and J assigned. These tables miss some clones; where compared with another copy, unresolved V genes account for less than half of the shortfall, and the remainder is unexplained. V, J and clone size are those of that table, while D and trimming were read from the DNA. Counted in this sample were around 160,000 clones; 75% to 90% of them appeared once. Around an eighth of the sample is taken by the ten largest.

The full study reports these points: The quantity of clinical and demographic metadata differed by source and by participant and was supplied without curation.

The TCR originated in a man between 18 and 29 years old with COVID-19, enrolled during active disease. This chain is built from TRBV13 and TRBJ2-2; the D gene cannot be named for sure. The specimen sequenced was peripheral blood. Here is the DNA: TGTGCCAGCACCGGGAACACCGGGGAGCTGTTTTTT. This codes for CASTGNTGELFF.